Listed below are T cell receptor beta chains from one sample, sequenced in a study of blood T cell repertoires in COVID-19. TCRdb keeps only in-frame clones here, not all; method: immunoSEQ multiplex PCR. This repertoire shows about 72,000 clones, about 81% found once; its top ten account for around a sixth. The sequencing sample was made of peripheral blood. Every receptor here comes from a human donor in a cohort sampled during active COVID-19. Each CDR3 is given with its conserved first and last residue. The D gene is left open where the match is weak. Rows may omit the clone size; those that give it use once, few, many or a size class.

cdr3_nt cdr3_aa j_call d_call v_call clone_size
TGTGCCACCAGCGCCGCAGGGGACTCTGGAAACACCATATATTTT CATSAAGDSGNTIYF TRBJ1-3 . TRBV15 .
TGCGCCAGCAGCTCAGGGTGGTGGACAGGGCTCCACGAGCAGTACTTC CASSSGWWTGLHEQYF TRBJ2-7 TRBD1 TRBV5-1 once
TGTGCCAGCAGCCGGGCGGGGGGCGAATATGGCTACACCTTC CASSRAGGEYGYTF TRBJ1-2 . TRBV7-8 .
TGTGCCAGCAGCCAAGCCGGGGGTGGCAATCAGCCCCAGCATTTT CASSQAGGGNQPQHF TRBJ1-5 . TRBV3-1/TRBV3-2 .
TGTGCCAGTGTACGGGGGACCTACGAGCAGTACTTC CASVRGTYEQYF TRBJ2-7 . TRBV25-1 .
TGTGCCAGTAGCGACACGCTGACAGCCCAACACTACGAGCAGTACTTC CASSDTLTAQHYEQYF TRBJ2-7 . TRBV19 .
TGCGCCAGCAGCCGCGGTGGCGGGGGGAACACTGAAGCTTTCTTT CASSRGGGGNTEAFF TRBJ1-1 . TRBV4-1 .
TGTGCCAGCTCCCCCGGGACAGAGCTGAACACTGAAGCTTTCTTT CASSPGTELNTEAFF TRBJ1-1 TRBD1 TRBV18 .
TGCGCCAGCAGCTTGGAAGCAAGAGCCGGGGAGCTGTTTTTT CASSLEARAGELFF TRBJ2-2 . TRBV5-1 .
TGCGCCAGCAGCCAAGGGGGGGGCTATGGCTACACCTTC CASSQGGGYGYTF TRBJ1-2 . TRBV4-1 .
TGTGCCAGCAGCTTGGGGACAGGGGCCTACGAGCAGTACTTC CASSLGTGAYEQYF TRBJ2-7 TRBD1 TRBV5-4 .
TGTGCCAGCAGCTTTGGGGCAGACTCTAATCAGCCCCAGCATTTT CASSFGADSNQPQHF TRBJ1-5 . TRBV7-9 .
TGCGCCAGCAGCCAGTGGCAGATCCACGAGCAGTACTTC CASSQWQIHEQYF TRBJ2-7 . TRBV4-1 .
TGTGCCAGCAGCTTACAGGGATTAGAGACCCAGTACTTC CASSLQGLETQYF TRBJ2-5 . TRBV6-5 .
TGTGCCAGCAGTGAAGACAATAACTATGGCTACACCTTC CASSEDNNYGYTF TRBJ1-2 . TRBV21-1 .